The present T cell receptor (beta chain) was sequenced within a study of beta chain features in type 1 diabetes. Study-wide results and caveats: In all four CD4+ subsets, TCRB CDR3 length was significantly, moderately reduced in type 1 diabetes. Type 1 diabetes patients had VDJ junctions that carried fewer insertions and more deletions.

J gave up 5 bases and V 0 bases, and 4 bases lay outside the gene matches. CDR1 is MNHEY and CDR2 is SVGAGI in the germline V gene. The CDR3 spans 14 residues. This clone has a handful of counts. The antigen is undetermined. Reverse transcribing all isolated RNA meant expressed TCRB transcripts were sequenced. Sequencing used immunoSEQ multiplex PCR; TCRdb keeps in-frame clones, though not all of them. This sample has about 140,000 clones, with 9.7% found just once. A sort by CD45RO/CCR7/CD25/CD127/CD95/CD27 yielded CD4+ naive, central memory, regulatory and stem cell-like memory cells. The sequenced sample was central memory CD4+ T cells from blood. The receptor's source is a woman between 35 and 50 years old in good health. This chain uses TRBV6-5 with TRBJ2-7; 7 bases align to TRBD1. CDR3 DNA sequence: TGTGCCAGCAGTTACTCGGGACAGATCAACGAGCAGTACTTC. Its protein product is CASSYSGQINEQYF.